This is a list of T cell receptor beta chains from one sample in a study of T-cell memory formation after mild COVID-19. TCRdb re-called the 5' RACE reads through MiXCR, storing one row per CDR3 protein. The table has roughly 190,000 distinct CDR3 sequences, 18% seen once. The source material was PBMCs or a T cell subset sorted from them (not recorded which). Receptor source: an adult woman who had mild COVID-19 (a few samples of this study predate the infection). Cell type and time point are not known. Each CDR3 is given with its conserved first and last residue. The D gene is left open where the match is weak. A row's size may be missing; if present it is once, few, many or a size class.

TRBV7-2,TRBD1,TRBJ1-1,.,CAGFSGQGYTEAFF,TGTGCCGGATTTTCAGGACAGGGGTACACTGAAGCTTTCTTT
TRBV11-2,.,TRBJ1-3,.,CASSLIRWGNTIYF,TGTGCCAGCAGCTTAATTAGATGGGGAAACACCATATATTTT
TRBV18,TRBD1,TRBJ2-1,many,CASSPKQGAYNEQFF,TGTGCCAGCTCACCAAAGCAGGGGGCCTACAATGAGCAGTTCTTC
TRBV2,.,TRBJ2-6,.,CASRAGLVSGANVLTF,TGTGCCAGCAGGGCTGGACTCGTCTCTGGGGCCAACGTCCTGACTTTC
TRBV14,TRBD1,TRBJ1-1,few,CASSQWRAKGARGTEAFF,TGTGCCAGCAGCCAATGGCGGGCGAAGGGGGCGCGAGGAACTGAAGCTTTCTTT
TRBV7-8,TRBD2,TRBJ2-1,many,CASSLGLAGYNEQFF,TGCGCCAGCAGCTTGGGACTAGCGGGCTACAATGAGCAGTTCTTC
TRBV6-5,.,TRBJ2-6,few,CASRSGWGGANVLTF,TGTGCCAGCAGGTCAGGCTGGGGAGGGGCCAACGTCCTGACTTTC
TRBV3-1,.,TRBJ1-5,.,CASSHSRRGGNQPQHF,TGTGCCAGCAGCCATTCGCGGAGGGGAGGCAATCAGCCCCAGCATTTT
TRBV4-1,TRBD2,TRBJ2-3,few,CASSQGLAGAPTDTQYF,TGCGCCAGCAGCCAGGGACTAGCGGGGGCCCCCACAGATACGCAGTATTTT
TRBV7-3,.,TRBJ2-5,.,CASSLSRGETQYF,TGTGCCAGCAGCTTAAGTCGGGGGGAGACCCAGTACTTC
TRBV2,TRBD2,TRBJ2-7,.,CASRNGGGGEPYEQYF,TGTGCCAGCAGAAACGGCGGGGGAGGGGAACCCTACGAGCAGTACTTC
TRBV20-1,.,TRBJ2-1,.,CSASATSTNNEQFF,TGCAGTGCTAGCGCGACTAGTACTAACAATGAGCAGTTCTTC
TRBV20-1,TRBD2,TRBJ2-5,.,CSARLAGVETQYF,TGCAGTGCTAGGCTCGCGGGGGTAGAGACCCAGTACTTC
TRBV7-9,.,TRBJ2-3,many,CASSIGAREDTQYF,TGTGCCAGCAGTATCGGGGCGCGCGAAGATACGCAGTATTTT
TRBV7-2,.,TRBJ1-1,.,CAVERDVSEAFF,TGTGCCGTAGAGAGGGACGTTTCTGAAGCTTTCTTT
TRBV5-1,.,TRBJ1-2,.,CASSYSGAALPSTF,TGCGCCAGCAGCTACTCCGGGGCAGCGCTGCCGAGTACCTTC
TRBV4-3,TRBD2,TRBJ2-1,.,CASSQGTSGRGNEQFF,TGCGCCAGCAGCCAAGGGACTAGCGGGAGAGGAAATGAGCAGTTCTTC
TRBV18,.,TRBJ1-2,.,CASSPDTANYGYTF,TGTGCCAGCTCACCCGACACCGCTAACTATGGCTACACCTTC
TRBV9,.,TRBJ2-3,.,CASSRHATLSADTQYF,TGTGCCAGCAGTCGGCATGCGACCCTTAGCGCAGATACGCAGTATTTT
TRBV4-1,TRBD2,TRBJ2-7,few,CASSPQLAGGQGQYF,TGCGCCAGCAGCCCCCAACTAGCGGGGGGGCAGGGGCAGTACTTC
TRBV6-2/TRBV6-3,.,TRBJ2-1,many,CASRPAWAVEQFF,TGTGCCAGCAGACCGGCCTGGGCGGTTGAGCAGTTCTTC
TRBV5-6,TRBD1,TRBJ2-3,few,CASSQTGVADTQYF,TGTGCCAGCAGCCAGACAGGGGTAGCAGATACGCAGTATTTT
TRBV4-3,.,TRBJ2-3,.,CASSQAVSTDTQYF,TGCGCCAGCAGCCAAGCGGTGAGCACAGATACGCAGTATTTT
TRBV5-1,.,TRBJ2-1,few,CASSLGQGSGNEQFF,TGCGCCAGCAGCTTAGGGCAGGGATCGGGCAATGAGCAGTTCTTC
TRBV7-6,.,TRBJ2-7,few,CASSLGADFSYEQYF,TGTGCCAGCAGCTTAGGGGCAGACTTTTCCTACGAGCAGTACTTC
TRBV7-9,.,TRBJ2-3,few,CASSFGGGTDTQYF,TGTGCCAGCAGCTTCGGAGGGGGGACAGATACGCAGTATTTT
TRBV6-2/TRBV6-3,.,TRBJ1-1,.,CASSYSHREAFF,TGTGCCAGCAGTTATTCTCACAGAGAAGCTTTCTTT
TRBV7-9,.,TRBJ2-1,.,CASSGGGGHSYNEQFF,TGTGCCAGCAGCGGAGGTGGGGGACACTCCTACAATGAGCAGTTCTTC
TRBV7-9,TRBD1,TRBJ2-5,few,CATRQGAVETQYF,TGTGCCACCAGACAGGGGGCCGTAGAGACCCAGTACTTC
TRBV14,.,TRBJ2-1,many,CASSQVRGEQFF,TGTGCCAGCAGCCAAGTTCGGGGTGAGCAGTTCTTC
TRBV5-1,TRBD1,TRBJ2-7,many,CASSLQGVGYEQYF,TGCGCCAGCAGCTTGCAGGGGGTCGGCTACGAGCAGTACTTC
TRBV19,.,TRBJ2-3,.,CASSIGNMRTDTQYF,TGTGCCAGTAGTATAGGGAACATGCGCACAGATACGCAGTATTTT
TRBV6-6,.,TRBJ2-3,.,CASSYSAAGSTDTQYF,TGTGCCAGCAGTTATTCTGCCGCGGGATCCACAGATACGCAGTATTTT
TRBV27,TRBD1,TRBJ1-2,.,CASSLGTGGGIRRYTF,TGTGCCAGCAGTTTAGGGACAGGGGGCGGCATACGTCGGTACACCTTC
TRBV4-3,TRBD1,TRBJ1-2,few,CASSQDKTGWGYGYTF,TGCGCCAGCAGCCAAGATAAGACAGGGTGGGGCTATGGCTACACCTTC
TRBV5-4,TRBD2,TRBJ2-3,few,CASSWTSGTDTQYF,TGTGCCAGCAGCTGGACTAGCGGCACAGATACGCAGTATTTT
TRBV7-2,TRBD2,TRBJ2-7,.,CASSLGAGTTYEQYF,TGTGCCAGCAGCTTAGGGGCCGGGACTACCTACGAGCAGTACTTC
TRBV9,.,TRBJ1-1,few,CASSVSTGVGTEAFF,TGTGCCAGCAGCGTTTCTACCGGGGTAGGGACTGAAGCTTTCTTT
TRBV20-1,.,TRBJ2-2,.,CSARSGTGNTGELFF,TGCAGTGCTAGATCCGGGACTGGGAACACCGGGGAGCTGTTTTTT
TRBV7-2,.,TRBJ2-3,many,CASSLGVTDTQYF,TGTGCCAGCAGCTTAGGTGTCACAGATACGCAGTATTTT
TRBV2,TRBD2,TRBJ2-7,.,CASSTSGRRNEQYF,TGTGCCAGCAGTACTAGCGGGAGAAGGAACGAGCAGTACTTC
TRBV12-3/TRBV12-4,.,TRBJ2-2,few,CASIQNRGRNTGELFF,TGTGCCAGCATTCAGAACCGCGGAAGGAACACCGGGGAGCTGTTTTTT
TRBV12-3/TRBV12-4,.,TRBJ2-1,many,CASSLRGGGTYNEQFF,TGTGCCAGCAGTTTAAGAGGAGGGGGGACGTACAATGAGCAGTTCTTC
TRBV30,.,TRBJ2-2,few,CAWSLGTNTGELFF,TGTGCCTGGAGTTTAGGAACGAACACCGGGGAGCTGTTTTTT
TRBV5-4,TRBD1,TRBJ2-3,.,CASSSDRGRLDTQYF,TGTGCCAGCAGCTCCGACAGGGGGCGATTAGATACGCAGTATTTT
TRBV20-1,TRBD2,TRBJ2-3,.,CSAPKPGTSGTDTQYF,TGCAGTGCGCCTAAGCCCGGGACTAGCGGCACAGATACGCAGTATTTT
TRBV7-2,TRBD1,TRBJ2-3,.,CASSPQGLVADTQYF,TGTGCCAGCAGTCCACAGGGGCTGGTAGCAGATACGCAGTATTTT
TRBV27,.,TRBJ2-3,.,CASSSGIADTQYF,TGTGCCAGCAGTTCCGGGATAGCAGATACGCAGTATTTT
TRBV24-1,TRBD1,TRBJ2-7,.,CATSDYPETGFRYEQYF,TGTGCCACCAGTGATTACCCGGAGACAGGGTTTAGATACGAGCAGTACTTC
TRBV12-3/TRBV12-4,TRBD1,TRBJ2-5,.,CASSSRTGRQETQYF,TGTGCCAGCAGTTCGCGGACAGGCAGGCAAGAGACCCAGTACTTC
TRBV4-3,.,TRBJ2-2,many,CASSPGHANTGELFF,TGCGCCAGCTCACCGGGACACGCAAACACCGGGGAGCTGTTTTTT
TRBV4-1,.,TRBJ1-5,.,CASRQDFNQPQHF,TGCGCCAGCAGACAGGATTTCAATCAGCCCCAGCATTTT
TRBV7-6,.,TRBJ1-1,.,CASSLIVGVSEAFF,TGTGCCAGCAGCTTAATCGTGGGGGTGTCTGAAGCTTTCTTT
TRBV7-2,TRBD2,TRBJ2-1,.,CASSFSTGRDEQFF,TGTGCCAGCAGCTTCTCGACTGGGAGGGATGAGCAGTTCTTC
TRBV18,.,TRBJ2-5,.,CASSPWTSPVTQYF,TGTGCCAGCTCACCTTGGACATCTCCAGTGACCCAGTACTTC
TRBV6-5,.,TRBJ2-1,.,CASSYLNQGEQFF,TGTGCCAGCAGTTACTTAAATCAGGGGGAGCAGTTCTTC
TRBV6-2/TRBV6-3,.,TRBJ1-1,few,CASSRRSGGLNTEAFF,TGTGCCAGCAGTCGGCGGTCGGGGGGCTTGAACACTGAAGCTTTCTTT